The clone carrying this T cell receptor (beta chain) was counted at least ten times. Noted time point: after trial treatment. As for treatment: LDRT plus nivolumab, ipilimumab, low-dose cyclophosphamide and aspirin (RACIN trial). Donors received nivolumab, ipilimumab, aspirin, low-dose cyclophosphamide and low-dose radiotherapy. Priming of first-strand cDNA relied on TRAV- and TRBV-specific primers (covering alpha and beta chains). Amplification, which lasted 20 PCR cycles, used a constant-region primer and V-primer adapter to amplify TCRs. In vitro transcription amplified isolated mRNA. TCRdb reanalysed the reads using MiXCR and keeps one entry per CDR3 protein. The sample has under 90,000 distinct CDR3 sequences; less than 20% are singletons. V lost 1 base and J lost 5, with 17 bases in between. The CDR3 has 17 residues. Per the germline V gene, CDR1 is SGHVS and CDR2 is FNYEAQ. The sample belongs to a study of low-dose radiotherapy and immunotherapy resistance in tumors. Study details: Patients took aspirin (300 mg orally, daily) for four cycles beginning at cycle 1 day 1.

The V gene is TRBV7-6, the J gene TRBJ2-2; D unresolved. The clonotype was recovered from a male donor with prostate cancer. Material: PBMCs, obtained after low-dose radiotherapy plus immunotherapy. The CDR3 nucleotides read TGTGCCAGCAGCTTAGGTCCTAGGAATACTTATACCGGGGAGCTGTTTTTT. Protein: CASSLGPRNTYTGELFF.